This T cell receptor beta chain is drawn from a study of CD8 T cells in Susac syndrome. The authors reverse transcribed roughly 0.5 to 1 ug RNA with random hexamers. TCRdb independently ran MiXCR on the immunoSEQ multiplex PCR reads; one entry per CDR3 protein. Of 200,000 to 250,000 distinct CDR3 sequences listed, around 95% are singletons. Germline CDR1 LGHDT, CDR2 YNNKEL (reference sequence). The CDR3 spans 14 residues. With 4 bases removed from V and 5 bases from J, the gap between germline ends came to 12 bases. This sequence originates from a human donor with multiple sclerosis. The chain couples TRBV3-1 to TRBJ1-5, with TRBD1 as a possible D gene (5 bases). The sequencing sample was made of CD4+ T cells from PBMCs. CDR3 sequence reads: CASSRNGGDQPQHF. CDR3 in DNA: TGTGCCAGCAGCCGAAACGGGGGGGATCAGCCCCAGCATTTT.